Reported below is one T cell receptor beta chain. No antigen is known for it. No much larger clonotype is one base removed from it; base qualities were not supplied. V is cut back by 3 bases and J by 4 bases, with 5 bases in the junction unmatched. Reading from cysteine to phenylalanine, the CDR3 counts 15 amino acids. Only the CDR3 DNA stays, 45 bases, in frame from base 1. CDR1 and CDR2, per the germline V gene, are LGHNA and YNFKEQ. The data belong to a study of shared clonotypes between healthy human individuals (dated by TCRdb to 2020 to 2022). For context, the study as a whole: A few men and a couple of women, aged 18 to 49 years, made up the cohort. Per donor, three plates each were used for CD4 naive and CD4 memory, two for CD8 naive, and one for CD8 memory. The study deeply sequenced blood TCR repertoires of five healthy adults to estimate repertoire size and the extent of clonotype sharing between individuals. Per donor, leukapheresis produced somewhere between about 0.94 and 9 billion PBMCs. Libraries were prepared and TCR repertoires were sequenced by different laboratories using diverse techniques, in order to increase sequencing depth and limit assay-specific biases.

Donors were healthy HIV-negative adults with no recently reported acute infections or vaccinations. Every donor was a Caucasian adult living in Nashville, Tennessee, USA. CD4+ T cells were enriched by magnetic negative selection, after which naive cells were positively selected on CD45RA and the negative fraction was taken as the memory subset. Blood was obtained by leukapheresis, after which PBMCs were separated by Ficoll-Histopaque density gradient centrifugation and cryopreserved in liquid nitrogen vapor phase. Analytical flow cytometry was used to check the purity and quantity of each magnetically sorted T cell population. Each sorted fraction had its genomic DNA isolated and then quantified by UV absorbance on a Nanodrop 2000c. The study at large found these results: Clonotypes shared by all four sorted-subset donors showed higher generation probabilities than non-shared clonotypes. Sharing across a few donors was observed for roughly 5% of naive CD4, over 3% of naive CD8, roughly 2.3% of memory CD4, and roughly 0.4% of memory CD8 clonotypes. Larger estimated clonotype richness was generally found for naive subsets than for memory subsets. Sampling was limited to blood, and TCR repertoires in tissue likely differ from TCR repertoires in blood. Even with the large sequencing depth, rarefaction of the sorted-subset datasets indicated that sequencing was incomplete. Pairwise subsampling indicated that sequencing depth was expected to affect the degree of clonotype sharing among donors. The genetic and exposure-history diversity represented was limited by the small number of donors.

TCR CDR3 regions were amplified from genomic DNA by multiplex PCR using the deep immunoSEQ assay. Genomic DNA extracted from each cell subset was distributed evenly over all wells of several immunoSEQ 96-well plates, and each plate served as one replicate. For sorted subsets, roughly 200 ng of genomic DNA, equivalent to tens of thousands of T cell genomes, went into each replicate PCR. The purified libraries were quantified using a Qubit 3.0 fluorometer, sized with a Bioanalyzer 2100, and then quantified again using the KAPA Library Quantification kit. Each immunoSEQ 96-well plate was sequenced on its own single-read 150-cycle Illumina NextSeq 550 flow cell. On the authors' methods: Because the immunoSEQ output included only junctional sequences and no quality scores, the filtering could not be the same as the filtering used for full-length reads. Sequences were annotated with PyIR, a Python wrapper for IgBLAST v1.9, and V/J genes and CDR3 were assigned using IMGT germline references. Any read was removed if the V/J assignment was weak (E-value above 1e-6), the CDR3 was missing, or the read contained stop codons, out-of-frame junctions, or ambiguous translated residues. V3J clonotypes were defined by identical inferred V gene, J gene, and CDR3 amino acid sequence. To compute the percentage overlap between repertoires, the number of shared unique clonotypes was divided by the size of the smaller repertoire. Richness of each repertoire was evaluated using RTK rarefaction, the Chao1 estimator, and Recon v2.1 estimates of unobserved clonotypes. OLGA was used to compute generation probabilities for all TCRbeta clonotypes that the gDNA method yielded from four donors. TCRdb holds this immuneACCESS table with in-frame rearrangements only. Some clones are missing; in checked studies, unresolved V genes explain under half, and the rest has no known cause. V and J calls and clone size follow that table, whereas D and trimming were derived from the DNA. This sample has around 750,000 clones in its table, and 74% of those were observed once. More than 1.5% of the sample is held by the ten biggest clonotypes.

This clonotype originated in a woman aged 25 to 39 in good health. Sequencing input: memory CD4+ T cells sorted from blood. According to the study, the label for this sample's cell subset or site signals: CD45RA-negative fraction. The receptor chain draws on TRBV4-2 and TRBJ2-2; TRBD1 fits 7 bases in the junction. The nucleotides read TGTGCCAGCAGCCAGGATACAGGGGTCACCGGGGAGCTGTTTTTT. Translated, it reads CASSQDTGVTGELFF.